The clone carrying this T cell receptor (beta chain) has a count of ten or more. Regarding time point: newly diagnosed GD, antithyroid drugs for less than 3 months. PBMC RNA served as the TCR library source. An endocrinology department in Xi'an, China, supplied the patients. The sample belongs to a study of regulatory T cells in long-lasting Graves disease. The wider study: New Graves' disease cases had less than 3 months of antithyroid drugs.

Both iRepertoire HTBI primers and Arm-PCR of CDR3 regions were used to build the TCR beta libraries. A single record per CDR3 protein comes from TCRdb applying MiXCR to the multiplex PCR reads. The table includes around 420,000 distinct CDR3 sequences, 15% detected once. Between the trimmed V and J ends, which lost 6 bases and 5 bases, there was a span of 7 bases. The CDR3 covers 12 residues. These same records also appear under a second study, on T cells in Graves' hyperthyroidism and ophthalmopathy. Per that paper: Diagnoses were made from clinical symptoms, serum measures (thyroxine and TRAb), thyroid ultrasound and orbital computed tomography. Ophthalmopathy, as predicted by the model, came a median around 7 months after the prediction.

The rearrangement links TRBV12-3 or TRBV12-4 to TRBJ1-4; D unclear. The sequence was obtained from a woman aged 40-49 years with Graves disease. Sequenced material: peripheral blood mononuclear cells (PBMCs), taken at new diagnosis, from a patient treated with antithyroid drugs. For the CDR3, the DNA is TGTGCCAGCAGCCAACGAAATGAAAAACTGTTTTTT. Encoded protein: CASSQRNEKLFF.